The 2 T cell receptor beta chains listed next were all sequenced from one sample in a study of blood T cells in healthy people across ages. Alongside a J-beta primer mix, a sample-barcoded 5' primer served in a second PCR lasting 7 to 11 cycles. One entry per CDR3 protein, called by TCRdb with MiXCR from the 5' RACE reads. Counted here are over a million distinct CDR3 sequences, around 45% occurring once; the ten biggest clones make up approximately 20%. Sequenced input: blood. Source of these receptors: an older woman in good health.

The chain is built from TRBV7-9 and TRBJ2-1; tentative D call: TRBD1 (6 bases). Germline lookup yields CDR1 SEHNR and CDR2 FQNEAQ (reference sequence). CDR3 length: 13 residues. Trimming cost V 10 bases and J 5 bases, with 15 bases left between them. The CDR3 is CATASDSNNEQFF. The DNA for the CDR3 is TGTGCCACCGCCTCGGACAGCAACAATGAGCAGTTCTTC. The entire variable domain, with the rest obtained from reference TRBV7-9 and TRBJ2-1, is as follows: DTGVSQNPRHKITKRGQNVTFRCDPISEHNRLYWYRQTLGQGPEFLTYFQNEAQLEKSRLLSDRFSAERPKGSFSTLEIQRTEQGDSAMYLCATASDSNNEQFFGPGTRLTVL.

The V and J genes are TRBV20-1 and TRBJ1-5; D possibly corresponds to TRBD1 (5 bases). V lost 5 bases and J 7 bases, leaving 12 bases between the germline ends. In germline, CDR1 is DFQATT, CDR2 SNEGSKA (reference sequence). The CDR3 runs to 12 residues. CDR3 sequence (DNA): TGCAGTGCTGGGGATGGGGCACAGCCCCAGCATTTT. Its protein product is CSAGDGAQPQHF.